This TCR beta chain stems from a study of beta chain features in type 1 diabetes. Overall study results and limits: When Type 1 diabetes patients were examined, their TCRB CDR3s proved moderately but significantly shorter in all four CD4+ subsets.

Reverse transcribing all isolated RNA meant expressed TCRB transcripts were sequenced. The assay was immunoSEQ multiplex PCR, and TCRdb's table has in-frame clones only and misses some. The profile shows about 70,000 clones, around 49% of them singletons. The junction had 5 bases not matched to a gene; V was cut back by 0 bases and J by 8 bases. The CDR3 has 14 residues. CDR1 is SQVTM, CDR2 ANQGSEA, per germline. Concerning this clone itself: Its antigen remains unknown.

The sequence derives from a man aged 30 to 39 with type 1 diabetes. Source material: central memory CD4+ T cells from blood. V gene TRBV29-1 combines with J gene TRBJ2-1, with TRBD2 matching over 9 bases. CDR3 DNA: TGCAGCGTTGAAGATGTGCGGGAGGGCCATGAGCAGTTCTTC. Its protein product is CSVEDVREGHEQFF.